This T cell receptor beta chain was sequenced during a study of cytomegalovirus exposure and HLA in healthy donors. The study, taken as a whole, reports: The authors enumerated 150 to 200 TCR beta chains as linked to cytomegalovirus. Using a false discovery rate of 0.05, a later analysis showed that approximately 17,000 TCR beta sequences were associated with HLA alleles.

Losses at the gene ends were 6 bases for V and 2 bases for J; bases not matched to a gene: 5. CDR1 and CDR2 (germline): SEHNR, FQNEAQ (reference sequence). The CDR3 loop spans 14 amino acids. Comments on this clone: No antigen is known for it.

PCR was performed using 60 Vbeta and 13 Jbeta primers. Sequenced by immunoSEQ multiplex PCR; TCRdb stores in-frame clones only, minus some. This table holds about 140,000 clones, roughly 78% found once. This clonotype was sampled from a man younger than 40 in good health and CMV-seronegative. Sequencing used PBMCs. This chain connects TRBV7-9 to TRBJ2-5; 8 bases line up with TRBD1. DNA of the CDR3: TGTGCCAGCAGACCCCGGACAGGGCAAGAGACCCAGTACTTC. It yields the protein CASRPRTGQETQYF.